This T cell receptor (beta chain) was sequenced during a study of blood T cell repertoires in COVID-19. Study details: The study drew acute and convalescent COVID-19 samples from the United States, Italy and Spain. The cDNA or gDNA used as material had been derived from T cells, B-cell-depleted T cells, or PBMCs.

Original handling: It was from reference gene primer amplification that nucleated cell counts were estimated. Assay: immunoSEQ multiplex PCR; the TCRdb copy retains only in-frame clones and omits some. That table furnishes V, J and clone size, whereas the DNA furnished D and trimming. Here the sample spans some 230,000 clones, around 84% being singletons. V lost 2 bases, J lost 6 bases, and 6 bases lay in between. Germline CDR1 reads SNHLY; CDR2 reads FYNNEI. This CDR3 is 12 amino acids long. What was sequenced was peripheral blood. The receptor comes from a man between 40 and 49 years old with acute or convalescent COVID-19. The rearrangement uses TRBV2 and TRBJ2-3; possible D gene TRBD2, 5 bases. The CDR3 protein is CASSERGDTQYF. CDR3 nucleotide sequence: TGTGCCAGCAGTGAAAGAGGGGATACGCAGTATTTT.